The 28 T cell receptor beta chains in this list originate from one sample, sequenced in a study of shared clonotypes between healthy human individuals. This table comes from immunoSEQ multiplex PCR, and its TCRdb copy is limited to in-frame clones, with some not included. The sample holds around 2,000,000 clones; roughly 96% are singletons and the top ten take 0.1% to 0.15%. Sequences were obtained from naive CD4+ T cells sorted from blood. Indicated subset: CD45RA+ positively selected. These receptors originate from a man younger than 35 in good health.

V is TRBV10-1 and J is TRBJ2-5; a possible D gene is TRBD1 (5 bases). Trimming shortened V by 2 bases and J by 3 bases, and 16 bases separated the two germline ends. Per the germline V gene, CDR1 is WNHNN and CDR2 is SYGVQD (reference sequence). The length of the CDR3 is 16 residues. The CDR3 coding sequence is TGCGCCAGCAGTGAGGTAGACAGCCCTTCGAAAGAGACCCAGTACTTC. Its translation is CASSEVDSPSKETQYF.

This clone was observed a single time. J is TRBJ1-1 and V is TRBV5-1; D is ambiguous. Germline V gene lookup returns CDR1 SGHRS and CDR2 YFSETQ. V was shortened by 1 base and J by 8 bases, with 24 bases between the two germline ends. The CDR3 contains 17 residues. CDR3 residues: CASSLTFIGVVVREAFF. The CDR3 nucleotides are TGCGCCAGCAGCTTGACCTTCATCGGGGTCGTCGTACGGGAAGCTTTCTTT.

The chain couples TRBV6-1 to TRBJ1-5, with D perhaps matching TRBD1 (5 bases). CDR3 length: 14 amino acids. The germline CDR1 and CDR2 sequences are MNHNS and SASEGT. V was pared by 7 bases and J by 6 bases, with 16 bases between. DNA of the CDR3: TGTGCCAGCAATATTCCGGGGGAGGGTCAGCCCCAGCATTTT. As protein: CASNIPGEGQPQHF.

This clone has more than one count but fewer than ten. J is TRBJ2-3 and V is TRBV19, with 11 positions matching TRBD2. The CDR3 consists of 15 residues. CDR1 and CDR2 from the germline V gene are LNHDA and SQIVND (reference sequence). V was pared by 7 bases and J by 2 bases, with 5 bases of the junction left unmatched. This chain's CDR3 is CASMRLAGFTDTQYF. CDR3 sequence (DNA): TGTGCCAGTATGAGACTAGCGGGATTCACAGATACGCAGTATTTT.

This sequence joins TRBV7-6 and TRBJ2-7; the D gene is possibly TRBD2 (6 bases). Germline loops: CDR1 SGHVS, CDR2 FNYEAQ. V lost 1 base and J lost 3, with 13 bases in between. The CDR3 totals 15 residues. The CDR3 DNA sequence: TGTGCCAGCAGCTTAGAGCAGGGAGCGGGCTACGAGCAGTACTTC. It encodes CASSLEQGAGYEQYF.

V and J are TRBV5-4 and TRBJ2-2; weak D call: TRBD1 (5 bases). CDR3 size: 13 residues. Per the germline V gene, CDR1 is SGHNT and CDR2 is YYREEE (reference sequence). Trimming stripped 6 bases from V and 6 bases from J, with 12 bases between. This CDR3 reads CASTEGVAGELFF. The CDR3 DNA follows: TGTGCCAGCACGGAAGGGGTAGCCGGGGAGCTGTTTTTT.

The CDR3: CASSVGDSKNSPLHF. The DNA of the CDR3 is TGTGCCAGCAGCGTAGGCGACAGTAAGAATTCACCCCTCCACTTT. This sequence joins TRBV9 and TRBJ1-6; tentatively, D is TRBD1 (5 bases). V lost 0 bases, J lost 7 bases, and 11 bases lay in between. Germline V gene lookup returns CDR1 SGDLS and CDR2 YYNGEE. This CDR3 is built from 15 residues.

V gene TRBV7-6 combines with J gene TRBJ1-1, with D possibly matching TRBD1 (6 bases). CDR1 and CDR2 (germline): SGHVS, FNYEAQ. This CDR3 has 15 residues. Trimming pared 4 bases from V and 1 base from J, leaving 13 bases between. The CDR3 is CASSWTQGQNTEAFF. The CDR3 nucleotides are TGTGCCAGCAGCTGGACACAGGGACAGAACACTGAAGCTTTCTTT.

This chain uses TRBV4-1 with TRBJ1-2, with D possibly being TRBD1 (5 bases). The V end was cut by 0 bases, the J end by 7 bases, with 9 bases between. This CDR3 is 13 amino acids long. CDR1 and CDR2 from the germline V gene are MGHRA and YSYEKL. CDR3 sequence: CASSQEAGGGYTF. The CDR3 DNA follows: TGCGCCAGCAGCCAAGAAGCGGGGGGTGGCTACACCTTC.

The chain combines TRBV5-4 with TRBJ1-1, with D possibly being TRBD1 (6 bases). Trimming cost V 4 bases and J 3 bases, with 13 bases left between them. Germline assignment: CDR1 SGHNT and CDR2 YYREEE (reference sequence). The CDR3 runs 14 residues. CDR3 DNA: TGTGCCAGCAGCGACAGGACAACCTACACTGAAGCTTTCTTT. As protein: CASSDRTTYTEAFF.

V usage is TRBV7-2 and J usage is TRBJ2-7; 8 nucleotides agree with TRBD2. This CDR3 contains 14 residues. Germline CDR1 and CDR2: SGHTA and FQGNSA. The trim removed 6 bases at V and 6 bases at J, leaving 10 bases unmatched. CDR3 amino acids: CASSPTRGGGEQYF. CDR3 nucleotide sequence: TGTGCCAGCAGTCCTACTCGGGGGGGCGGCGAGCAGTACTTC.

The chain joins TRBV7-2 to TRBJ2-7, with a tentative D call TRBD1 (5 bases). Trimming shortened V by 1 base and J by 6 bases, and 19 bases separated the two germline ends. CDR3 length: 16 amino acids. The germline CDR1 and CDR2 sequences are SGHTA and FQGNSA. CDR3 sequence: CASSLVGSTSRGEQYF. The CDR3 DNA reads as TGTGCCAGCAGCTTAGTTGGCAGTACATCAAGGGGCGAGCAGTACTTC.

This clone was seen a single time. The V gene is TRBV2, the J gene TRBJ2-2; D is perhaps TRBD1 (7 bases). Germline CDR1 SNHLY, CDR2 FYNNEI. The germline V and J ends were trimmed by 7 bases and 5 bases, with 11 bases remaining between them. The CDR3 contains 13 residues. DNA of the CDR3: TGTGCCAGCAAGGCAGGGGGGACCGGGGAGCTGTTTTTT. As protein: CASKAGGTGELFF.

In nucleotides, the CDR3 is TGTGCCTGGAGGAAAGCTAGCGGATTCACAGATACGCAGTATTTT. It specifies CAWRKASGFTDTQYF. The chain links TRBV30 to TRBJ2-3; 7 bases are shared with TRBD2. V shed 3 bases, J shed 2 bases, and the junction held 8 bases outside the gene matches. This CDR3 has 15 amino acids. From germline, CDR1 is GTSNPN and CDR2 SVGIG (reference sequence).

As regards this clone: This specimen includes other DNA sequences encoding the same CDR3. The rearrangement links TRBV19 to TRBJ2-7; 9 nucleotides agree with TRBD1. The CDR3 has 14 amino acids. Germline assignment: CDR1 LNHDA and CDR2 SQIVND (reference sequence). After removal of 3 bases from V and 5 bases from J, the junction contained 5 bases not matched to a gene. For the CDR3, the DNA is TGTGCCAGTAGTATTGGACAGGGGATCAACGAGCAGTACTTC. Translating gives CASSIGQGINEQYF.

The chain joins TRBV19 to TRBJ2-7; 12 nucleotides line up with TRBD2. The length of the CDR3 is 16 residues. The J segment lost 5 bases and the V segment lost 5 bases, leaving 10 bases of the junction unmatched. Germline loops: CDR1 LNHDA, CDR2 SQIVND (reference sequence). The CDR3 spells CASSSRGLAGRNEQYF. CDR3 DNA: TGTGCCAGTAGTTCCCGAGGACTAGCGGGAAGGAACGAGCAGTACTTC.

The V and J genes are TRBV7-9 and TRBJ2-7; D perhaps matches TRBD2 (6 bases). Trimming took 3 bases from V and 1 from J, leaving 25 bases between them. The CDR3 is made up of 19 amino acids. Germline lookup yields CDR1 SEHNR and CDR2 FQNEAQ (reference sequence). The CDR3 reads CASSFFRGLSLSHSYEQYF. In DNA, the CDR3 is TGTGCCAGCAGCTTTTTCCGAGGACTATCACTTTCGCATTCCTACGAGCAGTACTTC.

The rearrangement links TRBV6-1 to TRBJ1-2; the D gene is possibly TRBD1 (5 bases). With 2 bases removed from V and 2 bases from J, the gap between germline ends came to 9 bases. Germline V gives CDR1 MNHNS, CDR2 SASEGT. The CDR3 totals 14 residues. The CDR3 here is CASSEQGRNYGYTF. Written as DNA, the CDR3 is TGTGCCAGCAGTGAACAGGGACGGAACTATGGCTACACCTTC.

The V gene is TRBV18, the J gene TRBJ1-4; no firm D call. Trimming pared 4 bases from V and 4 bases from J, leaving 10 bases between. The germline V gene encodes CDR1 KGHSH and CDR2 LQKENI. The CDR3 spans 14 residues. DNA for the CDR3: TGTGCCAGCTCACTTCGACCGAATAATGAAAAACTGTTTTTT. Translation gives CASSLRPNNEKLFF.

The chain uses TRBV7-2 and TRBJ1-5, with TRBD1 matching over 10 bases. The CDR3 consists of 16 residues. CDR1 SGHTA and CDR2 FQGNSA come from the germline V gene. The V segment lost 6 bases and the J segment 4 bases; nucleotides outside the gene matches: 9. Here the CDR3 reads CASRPGQGEFNQPQHF. DNA for the CDR3: TGTGCCAGCAGACCCGGACAGGGGGAATTTAATCAGCCCCAGCATTTT.

The chain recombines TRBV2 with TRBJ2-2, with D possibly being TRBD2 (6 bases). The germline gives CDR1 SNHLY, CDR2 FYNNEI. V lost 6 bases, J lost 6 bases, and 8 bases lay in between. This CDR3 region has 12 residues. The CDR3 spells CASRGEAGELFF. DNA of the CDR3: TGTGCCAGCAGGGGGGAGGCCGGGGAGCTGTTTTTT.

The V gene is TRBV5-1, the J gene TRBJ2-2; D unclear. Germline V gene lookup returns CDR1 SGHRS and CDR2 YFSETQ. The CDR3 runs to 13 residues. V was shortened by 3 bases and J by 7 bases, with 10 bases between the two germline ends. The CDR3 region is CASSSRPGGELFF. CDR3 in DNA: TGCGCCAGCAGCTCGAGGCCGGGCGGGGAGCTGTTTTTT. The whole variable domain, filled in from reference TRBV5-1 and TRBJ2-2, reads KAGVTQTPRYLIKTRGQQVTLSCSPISGHRSVSWYQQTPGQGLQFLFEYFSETQRNKGNFPGRFSGRQFSNSRSEMNVSTLELGDSALYLCASSSRPGGELFFGEGSRLTVL.

V gene TRBV5-6 combines with J gene TRBJ2-3; TRBD1 or TRBD2 may be the D gene (5 bases each). The CDR3 consists of 14 residues. The V and J ends lost 1 base and 6 bases respectively, with 12 bases between them. Germline-derived CDR1 and CDR2 are SGHDT and YYEEEE. The CDR3 spells CASSLLLEGDTQYF. In nucleotides, the CDR3 is TGTGCCAGCAGCTTGTTACTAGAGGGGGATACGCAGTATTTT.

The chain recombines TRBV18 with TRBJ2-1; 8 positions agree with TRBD2. Germline loops: CDR1 KGHSH, CDR2 LQKENI. The ends lost 3 bases at V and 6 bases at J; junction bases unmatched: 4. The CDR3 consists of 14 residues. The CDR3 coding sequence is TGTGCCAGCTCACCGGGACTAGTAAGCAATGAGCAGTTCTTC. It specifies CASSPGLVSNEQFF.

V is TRBV18 and J is TRBJ2-4; 8 nucleotides match TRBD1. With V trimmed by 6 bases and J by 0 bases, 4 bases remained unmatched. This CDR3 comprises 15 residues. The germline CDR1 and CDR2 sequences are KGHSH and LQKENI. The CDR3 protein is CASSQGALAKNIQYF. Here the CDR3 DNA reads TGTGCCAGCTCTCAGGGGGCACTAGCCAAAAACATTCAGTACTTC.

The chain has TRBV10-3 and TRBJ1-2; D uncertain. The germline gives CDR1 ENHRY, CDR2 SYGVKD. V was cut by 3 bases and J by 7 bases, with 6 bases left in between. The CDR3 runs to 11 residues. The CDR3 nucleotides are TGTGCCATCAGTGAAGGATCTGGCTACACCTTC. Protein sequence: CAISEGSGYTF.

The chain employs TRBV6-1 and TRBJ1-4; TRBD1 might be the D (6 bases). Germline V gene lookup returns CDR1 MNHNS and CDR2 SASEGT. The CDR3 extends over 13 amino acids. V lost 6 bases and J lost 5, with 10 bases in between. DNA for the CDR3: TGTGCCAGCAGGGACAGAGGAAATGAAAAACTGTTTTTT. This codes for CASRDRGNEKLFF.

The V gene is TRBV5-1, the J gene TRBJ2-3, with 7 bases matching TRBD2. The CDR3 is 16 residues long. Germline CDR1 reads SGHRS; CDR2 reads YFSETQ. V lost 0 bases and J lost 0; bases outside the gene matches: 4. CDR3 bases: TGCGCCAGCAGCTTGGTGGGGGGGACTAGCACAGATACGCAGTATTTT. Protein: CASSLVGGTSTDTQYF.